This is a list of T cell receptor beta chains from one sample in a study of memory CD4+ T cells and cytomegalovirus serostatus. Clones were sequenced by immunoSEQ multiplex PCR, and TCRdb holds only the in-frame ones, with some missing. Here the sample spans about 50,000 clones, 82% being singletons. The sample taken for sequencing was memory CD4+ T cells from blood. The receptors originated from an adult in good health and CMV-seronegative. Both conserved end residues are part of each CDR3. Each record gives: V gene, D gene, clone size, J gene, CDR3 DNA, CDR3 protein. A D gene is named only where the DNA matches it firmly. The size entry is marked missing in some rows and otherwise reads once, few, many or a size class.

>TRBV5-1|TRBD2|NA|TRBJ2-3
TGCGCCAGCAGCCCAGTAGCGGGGGCCCGGGATACGCAGTATTTT
CASSPVAGARDTQYF
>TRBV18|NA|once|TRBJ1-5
TGTGCCAGCTCACTGGAGATACCTAGCAATCAGCCCCAGCATTTT
CASSLEIPSNQPQHF
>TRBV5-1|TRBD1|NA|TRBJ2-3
TGCGCCAGCAGCATCAATCCCGGGACAGGGACTAGCACAGATACGCAGTATTTT
CASSINPGTGTSTDTQYF
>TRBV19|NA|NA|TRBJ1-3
TGTGCCAGTAGACTCTCGGACGCCCGCTCTGGAAACACCATATATTTT
CASRLSDARSGNTIYF
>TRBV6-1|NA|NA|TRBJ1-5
TGTGCCAGCAGCGAGTTCTATAGCAATCAGCCCCAGCATTTT
CASSEFYSNQPQHF
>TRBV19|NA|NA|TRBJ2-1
TGTGCCAGTAGTACAGAGCAGGGTTGGGACAATGAGCAGTTCTTC
CASSTEQGWDNEQFF
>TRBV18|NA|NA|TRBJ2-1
TGTGCCAGCTCACTGGATTCTGAGCAGTTCTTC
CASSLDSEQFF
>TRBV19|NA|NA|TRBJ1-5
TGTGCCAGTAGCTCCCTTCTGTCACCCAGGTCGGATTTT
CASSSLLSPRSDF
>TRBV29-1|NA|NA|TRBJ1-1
TGCAGCGGGCGTCCACAGGGAAACACTGAAGCTTTCTTT
CSGRPQGNTEAFF
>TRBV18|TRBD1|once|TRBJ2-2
TGTGCCAGCTCACCAAACATAGGCGGGACAGGGGAAACCGGGGAGCTGTTTTTT
CASSPNIGGTGETGELFF
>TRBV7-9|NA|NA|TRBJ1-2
TGTGCCAGCAGCACTACCTCGGGGGGCAGTTATGGCTACACCTTC
CASSTTSGGSYGYTF
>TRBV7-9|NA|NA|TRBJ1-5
TGTGCCAGCAGCTTTAATAATCAGCCCCAGCATTTT
CASSFNNQPQHF
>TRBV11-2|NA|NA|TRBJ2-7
TGTGCCAGCAGCCCGACAGTCAGCTCCTACGAGCAGTACTTC
CASSPTVSSYEQYF
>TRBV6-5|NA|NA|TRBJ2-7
TGTGCCACCAGACCCAGGGCCAGCTCCTACGAGCAGTACTTC
CATRPRASSYEQYF
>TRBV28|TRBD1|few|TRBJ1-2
TGTGCCAGCAGTGGTTGGGACAGGGTGGACTATGGCTACACCTTC
CASSGWDRVDYGYTF
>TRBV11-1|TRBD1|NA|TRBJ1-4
TGTGCCAGCAGCCCGGGGACAGGGCGGGAAAAACTGTTTTTT
CASSPGTGREKLFF
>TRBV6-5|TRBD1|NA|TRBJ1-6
TGTGCCAGCAGTTGGGACAGGGTTGGTTCACCCCTCCACTTT
CASSWDRVGSPLHF
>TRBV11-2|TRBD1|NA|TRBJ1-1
TGTGCCAGCAGCTTGAGCAGGGGGTCCACTGAAGCTTTCTTT
CASSLSRGSTEAFF
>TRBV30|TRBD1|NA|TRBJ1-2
TGTGCCTGGAGTGTAGGTCGGGACAGGGCGGCTGGCTACACCTTC
CAWSVGRDRAAGYTF
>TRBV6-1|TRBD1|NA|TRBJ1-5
TGTGCCAGCCTAGGGGGCAGGGGATTCGATCAGCCCCAGCATTTT
CASLGGRGFDQPQHF
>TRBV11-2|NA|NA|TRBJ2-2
TGTGCCAGCAGCTTAAGTCGCGTCCTATCGACAGTTTACACCGGGGAGCTGTTTTTT
CASSLSRVLSTVYTGELFF
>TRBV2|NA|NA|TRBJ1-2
TGTGCCAGCAGTGATGAGCCGGTGGGCAGCTATGGCTACACCTTC
CASSDEPVGSYGYTF
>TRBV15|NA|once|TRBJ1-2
TGTGCCACCAGCAGGGATCGGCGAGGGGGGCTGGGCTATGGCTACACCTTC
CATSRDRRGGLGYGYTF
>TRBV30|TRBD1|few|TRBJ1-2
TGTGCCTGGAGTACTCGGACAGGCAACTATGGCTACACCTTC
CAWSTRTGNYGYTF
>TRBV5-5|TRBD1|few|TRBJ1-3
TGTGCCAGCAGCACCCGGGACAGGGGACGAGTGGCTGGAAACACCATATATTTT
CASSTRDRGRVAGNTIYF
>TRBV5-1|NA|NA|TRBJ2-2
TGCGCCAGCAGCTCGACCGGGACTGCGAACACCGGGGAGCTGTTTTTT
CASSSTGTANTGELFF
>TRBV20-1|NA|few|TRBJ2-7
TGCAGTGTGGACGCGGGGTACGAGCAGTACTTC
CSVDAGYEQYF
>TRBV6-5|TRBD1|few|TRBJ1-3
TGTGCCAGCAGCCTTCTTGGACAGGCTGGAAACACCATATATTTT
CASSLLGQAGNTIYF
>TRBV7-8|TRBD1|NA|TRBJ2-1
TGTGCCAGCAGCCTCTGGACAGGGGATTACAATGAGCAGTTCTTC
CASSLWTGDYNEQFF